This T cell receptor (beta chain) was captured in a study of CD8+ T cells in alopecia areata. As for this clone: Its antigen remains unidentified.

Findings of the study overall: The study found tofacitinib significantly decreased scalp clonality and expanded CD8+ clones among the top 100. There was only one nonresponder, so it was unclear how baseline CD8+ expansion relates to response.

Per germline, CDR1 SGHTA and CDR2 FQGNSA. The CDR3 totals 16 residues. The J segment lost 3 bases and the V segment lost 5 bases, leaving 5 bases of the junction unmatched. Described treatment: oral pan-JAK inhibitor, 5-10 mg twice daily. After isolation, RNA underwent reverse transcription to generate cDNA as the sequencing template. The protocol was immunoSEQ multiplex PCR, while the TCRdb copy is restricted to in-frame clones and leaves out a portion. Among 95,000 to 110,000 clones listed, about nine tenths were seen once. This receptor was obtained from a human donor with alopecia areata. The sequencing used CD8+ T cells sorted from blood, collected at approximately week 30, from a patient treated with tofacitinib. The V and J genes are TRBV7-2 and TRBJ2-3; 13 bases align to TRBD2. The DNA for the CDR3 is TGTGCCAGCAGCCCCAGGACTAGCGGGGGTACAGATACGCAGTATTTT. It specifies CASSPRTSGGTDTQYF. The whole variable domain, remainder taken from reference TRBV7-2 and TRBJ2-3, is GAGVSQSPSNKVTEKGKDVELRCDPISGHTALYWYRQSLGQGLEFLIYFQGNSAPDKSGLPSDRFSAERTGGSVSTLTIQRTQQEDSAVYLCASSPRTSGGTDTQYFGPGTRLTVL.